This T cell receptor (beta chain) is from a study of shared clonotypes between healthy human individuals. The table came from immunoSEQ multiplex PCR; TCRdb's copy has only in-frame clones and leaves some out. The sample carries under 850,000 clones, 72% recorded once. CDR3 length: 11 residues. Per the germline V gene, CDR1 is MDHEN and CDR2 is SYDVKM. V lost 3 bases, J lost 4 bases, and 4 bases lay in between. Comment on this clone: Different DNA sequences within this sample yield the same CDR3.

This receptor was taken from a woman aged 25 to 39 in good health. The sample was memory CD4+ T cells sorted from blood. Subset here: CD45RA-negative fraction. The chain has TRBV28 and TRBJ2-7; D is unresolved. CDR3 sequence reads: CASSLIYEQYF. For the CDR3, the DNA is TGTGCCAGCAGTTTGATATACGAGCAGTACTTC.